Presented here are 9 T cell receptor beta chains from one specimen sequenced in a study of blood T cell repertoires in COVID-19. Clones were sequenced by immunoSEQ multiplex PCR, and TCRdb holds only the in-frame ones, with some missing. This sample has about 45,000 clones; around 92% occur once, and the top ten carry about 12%. Material: peripheral blood. The receptors here all came from a human donor in a cohort sampled during active COVID-19.

The rearrangement links TRBV28 to TRBJ1-5, with 7 bases lining up with TRBD1. The germline gives CDR1 MDHEN, CDR2 SYDVKM. The CDR3 totals 16 residues. V trimming: 1 base; J trimming: 2 bases; junction bases outside the gene matches: 5. CDR3 DNA sequence: TGTGCCAGCAGTTTATATAGTGACAGGGGCAATCAGCCCCAGCATTTT. Amino acid sequence: CASSLYSDRGNQPQHF.

This chain links TRBV7-2 with TRBJ2-3; unclear D gene. CDR1 and CDR2 from the germline V gene are SGHTA and FQGNSA. Trimming pared 3 bases from V and 4 bases from J, leaving 5 bases between. The CDR3 spans 12 residues. Here the CDR3 reads CASSFQADTQYF. The CDR3 DNA reads as TGTGCCAGCAGCTTTCAGGCAGATACGCAGTATTTT. The entire variable domain, with the rest obtained from reference TRBV7-2 and TRBJ2-3, is as follows: GAGVSQSPSNKVTEKGKDVELRCDPISGHTALYWYRQSLGQGLEFLIYFQGNSAPDKSGLPSDRFSAERTGGSVSTLTIQRTQQEDSAVYLCASSFQADTQYFGPGTRLTVL.

The V call is TRBV6-5, the J call TRBJ2-1; 11 positions match TRBD2. V gave up 7 bases and J gave up 4 bases; unmatched junction bases: 0. Germline CDR1 MNHEY, CDR2 SVGAGI. The CDR3 spans 13 residues. CDR3 protein: CASIAGGYNEQFF. Here the CDR3 DNA reads TGTGCCAGCATAGCGGGGGGGTACAATGAGCAGTTCTTC.

This clone was seen a few times. The V call is TRBV4-1, the J call TRBJ1-1; D is perhaps TRBD1 (6 bases). V lost 3 bases, J lost 3 bases, and 11 bases lay in between. The CDR3 length is 14 residues. The germline V gene encodes CDR1 MGHRA and CDR2 YSYEKL. The CDR3 bases are TGCGCCAGCAGCCACAGGGGATGGGACACTGAAGCTTTCTTT. Protein product: CASSHRGWDTEAFF.

This chain connects TRBV5-3 to TRBJ2-2; TRBD2 agrees at 16 bases. TRBV5-3 is an open reading frame whose function is uncertain. The CDR3 is 18 amino acids. J was trimmed by 2 bases and V by 3 bases; bases with no gene match: 4. CDR3 in DNA: TGTGCCAGAAGCTACGGGACTAGCGGGAGGGATAACACCGGGGAGCTGTTTTTT. Amino acid sequence: CARSYGTSGRDNTGELFF.

This clone was counted a single time. J is TRBJ2-1 and V is TRBV5-1, with 10 bases matching TRBD2. The CDR3 spans 16 residues. Trimming cost V 1 base and J 4 bases; bases outside gene matches: 5. Per the germline V gene, CDR1 is SGHRS and CDR2 is YFSETQ. CDR3 DNA: TGCGCCAGCAGCTTGAGCGGGGGGGCGGGATACAATGAGCAGTTCTTC. This sequence encodes CASSLSGGAGYNEQFF. The whole variable domain, filled in from reference TRBV5-1 and TRBJ2-1, reads KAGVTQTPRYLIKTRGQQVTLSCSPISGHRSVSWYQQTPGQGLQFLFEYFSETQRNKGNFPGRFSGRQFSNSRSEMNVSTLELGDSALYLCASSLSGGAGYNEQFFGPGTRLTVL.

This clone was recorded once. The sample carries other DNA sequences with the same CDR3. The chain has TRBV5-1 and TRBJ2-7; TRBD1 aligns across 9 bases. CDR3 size: 15 residues. CDR1 is SGHRS and CDR2 is YFSETQ in the germline V gene. V shed 4 bases, J shed 2 bases, and the junction held 7 bases outside the gene matches. The CDR3 bases are TGCGCCAGCAGCCCCGGAGGGACAGGGACCTACGAGCAGTACTTC. Translating it yields CASSPGGTGTYEQYF.

The chain is built from TRBV3-1 (or the pseudogene TRBV3-2) and TRBJ1-5; 8 bases align to TRBD1. The germline gives CDR1 LGHDT, CDR2 YNNKEL (reference sequence). Trimming removed 0 bases from V and 6 bases from J; junction bases left unmatched: 4. The CDR3 consists of 15 residues. As DNA, the CDR3 is TGTGCCAGCAGCCAAGATTTTACAGGGGGTCAGCCCCAGCATTTT. This translates into CASSQDFTGGQPQHF.

This chain joins TRBV3-1 (or the pseudogene TRBV3-2) and TRBJ2-1; 12 bases line up with TRBD2. The CDR3 contains 15 residues. The ends lost 4 bases at V and 9 bases at J; junction bases unmatched: 7. Germline values: CDR1 LGHDT, CDR2 YNNKEL (reference sequence). The CDR3: CASSLRTSGMGEQFF. DNA of the CDR3: TGTGCCAGCAGCCTCCGGACTAGCGGGATGGGTGAGCAGTTCTTC.